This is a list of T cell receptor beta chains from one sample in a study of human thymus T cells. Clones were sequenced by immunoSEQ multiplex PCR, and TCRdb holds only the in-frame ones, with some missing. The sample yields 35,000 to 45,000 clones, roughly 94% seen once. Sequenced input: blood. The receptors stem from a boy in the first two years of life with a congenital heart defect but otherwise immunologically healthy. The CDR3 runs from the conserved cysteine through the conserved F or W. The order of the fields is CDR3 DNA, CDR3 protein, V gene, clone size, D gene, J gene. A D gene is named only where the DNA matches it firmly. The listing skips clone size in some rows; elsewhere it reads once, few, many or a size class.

TGTGCCAGCAGCTCGGGACTTTGGAACACTGAAGCTTTCTTT CASSSGLWNTEAFF TRBV7-2 NA NA TRBJ1-1
TGTGCCAGTAGTATAGCGCAGAACACTGAAGCTTTCTTT CASSIAQNTEAFF TRBV19 NA NA TRBJ1-1
TGTGCCAGCAGCTTAGTCTTTCGACTAGCGGGGGCCCGAGATACGCAGTATTTT CASSLVFRLAGARDTQYF TRBV7-2 NA TRBD2 TRBJ2-3
TGTGCCAGCTTGGCTTACGGAGCTAACTATGGCTACACCTTC CASLAYGANYGYTF TRBV5-4 few NA TRBJ1-2
TGTGCCAGCAGCTCCCCGGGACTAGCGTCCAAAAACATTCAGTACTTC CASSSPGLASKNIQYF TRBV5-4 NA TRBD2 TRBJ2-4
TGTGCCAGCAGCCAAGATCCCCCGGCGGGGCAGAGCAATCAGCCCCAGCATTTT CASSQDPPAGQSNQPQHF TRBV4-2 NA NA TRBJ1-5
TGCGCCAGCAGCACCTGGAGTTTGGGCGAGCAGTACTTC CASSTWSLGEQYF TRBV5-1 NA NA TRBJ2-7
TGTGCCAGCAGCCTAGACCCCTACAATGAGCAGTTCTTC CASSLDPYNEQFF TRBV11-2 NA NA TRBJ2-1
TGTGCCAGCAGCCAAGAGAGTAGCGGGTCCTACGAGCAGTACTTC CASSQESSGSYEQYF TRBV4-2 NA TRBD2 TRBJ2-7
TGTGCCACCAGCAGAGAATGGCAGGGGGGTCAGCCCCAGCATTTT CATSREWQGGQPQHF TRBV15 NA TRBD1 TRBJ1-5
TGCGCCAGCAGCCAAGTGGGACAGTCCTACGAGCAGTACTTC CASSQVGQSYEQYF TRBV4-1 NA TRBD1 TRBJ2-7
TGCGCCAGCAGTTTTCAGACAGGGGAGACCCAGTACTTC CASSFQTGETQYF TRBV5-1 NA TRBD1 TRBJ2-5
TGTGCCAGCAGTTTCGGGATTTTCTCTGGGGCCAACGTCCTGACTTTC CASSFGIFSGANVLTF TRBV28 NA NA TRBJ2-6
TGTGCCAGCAGCTTAGTAGCGGGAGCTAACTATGGCTACACCTTC CASSLVAGANYGYTF TRBV11-2 NA NA TRBJ1-2
TGTGCCAGCAGCCAAGGGGTCCGGGAGCAGTACTTC CASSQGVREQYF TRBV4-2 few NA TRBJ2-7
TGCGCCAGCAGCCAAGATCGGGGTTGGGGTAACTATGGCTACACCTTC CASSQDRGWGNYGYTF TRBV4-3 NA NA TRBJ1-2
TGTGCCTGCCCCGGGACAGCCGTACCATTAGGCTACACCTTC CACPGTAVPLGYTF TRBV30 NA TRBD1 TRBJ1-2
TGCAGTGCTACACAGGGGGCAGGGCAGTTCTTC CSATQGAGQFF TRBV20-1 once TRBD1 TRBJ2-1
TGCAGTGCTAGCAAATTCTATGGCTACACCTTC CSASKFYGYTF TRBV20-1 NA NA TRBJ1-2
TGTGCCAGCAGCCAAGAATGGGGGGGGGCCTACGAGCAGTACTTC CASSQEWGGAYEQYF TRBV4-2 NA TRBD2 TRBJ2-7
TGTGCCAGCAGTTACATTATGGCTGGTGGGTCTGAAGCTTTCTTT CASSYIMAGGSEAFF TRBV6-6 once NA TRBJ1-1
TGTGCCAGCAGCTTTCCGGGACTAGGGTTCACAGATACGCAGTATTTT CASSFPGLGFTDTQYF TRBV5-4 NA TRBD2 TRBJ2-3
TGTGCCAGTAGGGGGCAAGAGGGGGATCAGCCCCAGCATTTT CASRGQEGDQPQHF TRBV19 NA NA TRBJ1-5
TGCGCCAGCAGCTTATCTAGCGGCTACGAGCAGTACTTC CASSLSSGYEQYF TRBV5-1 NA TRBD2 TRBJ2-7
TGCGCCAGCAGCCAAGGATCGGGACAGGGAGGGGCAGATACGCAGTATTTT CASSQGSGQGGADTQYF TRBV4-3 NA TRBD1 TRBJ2-3
TGTGCCAGCTGCCGGGGGGATAATGAAAAACTGTTTTTT CASCRGDNEKLFF TRBV28 once NA TRBJ1-4
TGTGCCAGCTCACCGCTTCCTGAGGCTAGCACAGATACGCAGTATTTT CASSPLPEASTDTQYF TRBV18 NA NA TRBJ2-3
TGTGCCTGGAGTCTAACTCCGGGACTCTCCTACGAGCAGTACTTC CAWSLTPGLSYEQYF TRBV30 NA NA TRBJ2-7
TGTGCCAGCAGTGAATGGTCAGGGAGGGATACGCAGTATTTT CASSEWSGRDTQYF TRBV2 NA NA TRBJ2-3
TGCGCCAGCAGCTCAGGAGAGACCCAGTACTTC CASSSGETQYF TRBV5-1 NA NA TRBJ2-5
TGTGCCAGCAGTTTACCCTACGAGCAGTACTTC CASSLPYEQYF TRBV27 NA NA TRBJ2-7
TGTGCCAGCAGCGGACTAGCGGGGGCATCTGAGCAGTTCTTC CASSGLAGASEQFF TRBV6-1 NA TRBD2 TRBJ2-1
TGCAGTGCCCCCCTCGGCGATACGCAGTATTTT CSAPLGDTQYF TRBV20-1 NA NA TRBJ2-3
TGCGCCAGCAGTGTGGGTAGCGGACCTCAAGAGACCCAGTACTTC CASSVGSGPQETQYF TRBV10-1 NA NA TRBJ2-5
TGCGCCAGCAGCTTGGTCATGGGAGGGGAGGCTTTCTTT CASSLVMGGEAFF TRBV5-1 once NA TRBJ1-1
TGTGCCAGCAGGCAGGGAGAAGGGGGCTACACCTTC CASRQGEGGYTF TRBV27 NA NA TRBJ1-2
TGTGCCAGCAGCAAAGGGACAAACTCCTACGAGCAGTACTTC CASSKGTNSYEQYF TRBV21-1 NA NA TRBJ2-7
TGTGCCTGGAGTATCCAGGGGGAGGGCTTGGGTCAGCCCCAGCATTTT CAWSIQGEGLGQPQHF TRBV30 NA TRBD1 TRBJ1-5
TGTGCCAGCAGCTTAGCTAGCGGCCAAGAGACCCAGTACTTC CASSLASGQETQYF TRBV7-2 once NA TRBJ2-5
TGTGCCAGCAGTGAAGCGCGGGGGGCCTACAATGAGCAGTTCTTC CASSEARGAYNEQFF TRBV2 NA TRBD2 TRBJ2-1
TGTGCCAGCAGTTTAGGGACCAACGTCCTGACTTTC CASSLGTNVLTF TRBV9 once NA TRBJ2-6
TGTGCCAGCAGCGTAGCGGCAGGGACAAACACCGGGGAGCTGTTTTTT CASSVAAGTNTGELFF TRBV9 NA NA TRBJ2-2
TGCGCCAGCAGCCACGGACAGGGTCGGTACGAGCAGTACTTC CASSHGQGRYEQYF TRBV4-1 NA TRBD1 TRBJ2-7
TGTGCCAGCAGCCTCCACAGGAGCTCCTACAATGAGCAGTTCTTC CASSLHRSSYNEQFF TRBV27 NA NA TRBJ2-1
TGTGCCAGCAGTCCCACGATCCGGGCCCATAACACCGGGGAGCTGTTTTTT CASSPTIRAHNTGELFF TRBV27 once NA TRBJ2-2
TGTGCCAGCAGCTTAGGCGGGGGATCGGTTGATGGCTACACCTTC CASSLGGGSVDGYTF TRBV7-2 NA NA TRBJ1-2
TGTGCCAGCAGTTTATACACGAACTACGAGCAGTACTTC CASSLYTNYEQYF TRBV28 NA NA TRBJ2-7
TGTGCCAGCTCGGGACGCGATCTGGGTGAAAAACTGTTTTTT CASSGRDLGEKLFF TRBV6-1 NA NA TRBJ1-4
TGTGCCAGCAGCGTAGGGGTCTCTCCCTACGAGCAGTACTTC CASSVGVSPYEQYF TRBV9 NA NA TRBJ2-7
TGTGCCACCAGCAGAGATAAGGCTGACTCCCTAACGCAGTATTTT CATSRDKADSLTQYF TRBV15 NA NA TRBJ2-3
TGCAGTGCTAGACTGAAGGGAGGCTACACCTTC CSARLKGGYTF TRBV20-1 NA NA TRBJ1-2
TGTGCCAGCAGTGAACAGGGGGCTGAAAAACTGTTTTTT CASSEQGAEKLFF TRBV2 NA TRBD1 TRBJ1-4
TGTGCCAGCAGTTTATTAGGGGGACAGGGGCCCTACGAGCAGTACTTC CASSLLGGQGPYEQYF TRBV28 NA TRBD1 TRBJ2-7
TGTGCCAGCAGCTTAGGGAGGGGAACAGCTTTCTTT CASSLGRGTAFF TRBV7-2 NA NA TRBJ1-1
TGTGCCAGCAGCGTAGTAGGGTCTGGGGCCAACGTCCTGACTTTC CASSVVGSGANVLTF TRBV9 NA NA TRBJ2-6